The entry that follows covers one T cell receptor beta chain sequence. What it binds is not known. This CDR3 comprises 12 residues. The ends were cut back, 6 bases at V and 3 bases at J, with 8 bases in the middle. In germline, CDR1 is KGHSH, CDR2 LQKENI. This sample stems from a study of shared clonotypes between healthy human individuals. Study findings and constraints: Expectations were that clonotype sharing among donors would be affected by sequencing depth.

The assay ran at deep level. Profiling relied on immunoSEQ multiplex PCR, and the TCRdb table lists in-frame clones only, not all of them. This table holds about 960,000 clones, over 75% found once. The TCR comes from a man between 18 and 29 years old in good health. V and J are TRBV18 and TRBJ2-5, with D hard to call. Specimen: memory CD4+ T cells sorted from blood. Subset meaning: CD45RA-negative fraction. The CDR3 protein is CASSPKEETQYF. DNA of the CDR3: TGTGCCAGCTCCCCAAAGGAAGAGACCCAGTACTTC.